Described below is a single TCR beta chain sequence and its context. The antigen remains undetermined. The data originate from a study of cytomegalovirus exposure and HLA in healthy donors. About the study: The same platform used for the 500 to 850 first-cohort repertoires was also used for the 95 to 150 validation repertoires, as a later analysis reported.

Germline CDR1 and CDR2: SGHNT and YENEEA. The CDR3 runs 16 residues. Trimming left V 3 bases short and J 1 base short, with 16 bases between. Data came from immunoSEQ multiplex PCR; TCRdb stores just in-frame clones and leaves some out. The data show approximately 120,000 clones, with 85% to 90% seen just once and about 2.1% held by the top ten. Findings and limits, study-wide: It was found in a later analysis that first-cohort TCR clusters tended to co-occur in the 90 to 150 validation repertoires. The CMV antigen specificity of three CMV-associated chains was confirmed through in vitro analysis. Investigators reported 150 to 200 TCR beta chains as tied to cytomegalovirus.

Sequenced material: PBMCs. The chain carries TRBV11-3 and TRBJ2-7, with D perhaps TRBD2 (6 bases). The clonotype was recovered from a woman between 18 and 30 years old in good health and CMV-seronegative. CDR3 region: CASSLVGRGSSYEQYF. In nucleotides, the CDR3 is TGTGCCAGCAGCTTGGTGGGGCGGGGTTCGTCCTACGAGCAGTACTTC.